A selection of T cell receptor beta chains follows, all from one sample in a study of blood T cell repertoires in COVID-19. Using immunoSEQ multiplex PCR, the repertoire was profiled, and TCRdb retains in-frame clones only, with some absent. The table shows hundreds of thousands of clones, with 85% to 90% occurring only once. Input material: PBMCs or T cells enriched from blood (not recorded which). All receptors derive from a man between 18 and 29 years old who had recovered from COVID-19. CDR3s include the opening cysteine and the closing phenylalanine or tryptophan. The D gene is left open where the match is weak. Clone size appears in some rows only: once, few, many, or a class for an expanded clone.

J gene,V gene,D gene,clone size,CDR3 DNA,CDR3 protein
TRBJ1-5,TRBV7-2,.,few,TGTGCCAGCAGCTTGGGCGCCAGGGTGTTGCAGCCCCAGCATTTT,CASSLGARVLQPQHF
TRBJ1-2,TRBV4-2,.,few,TGTGCCAGCAGCCAAGCGCGTGCCGGCTATGGCTACACCTTC,CASSQARAGYGYTF
TRBJ1-2,TRBV5-1,.,.,TGCGCCAGCAGCTCCCGGGAACAGAATTACAACTATGGCTACACCTTC,CASSSREQNYNYGYTF
TRBJ1-4,TRBV10-3,TRBD1,.,TGTGCCATCAGTGAGTTCCCCGACAGGGGGGGTTCCGAAAAACTGTTTTTT,CAISEFPDRGGSEKLFF
TRBJ1-2,TRBV19,.,.,TGTGCCAGTAGTCCCCCCTTTGGGGGGAATGCCCTCTACACCTTC,CASSPPFGGNALYTF
TRBJ1-1,TRBV10-3,.,few,TGTGCCATCCGAGGGAACGGGAACACTGAAGCTTTCTTT,CAIRGNGNTEAFF
TRBJ1-5,TRBV29-1,TRBD1,.,TGCAGCGTTCAACACCAGGGGGCTGGGCAGCCCCAGCATTTT,CSVQHQGAGQPQHF
TRBJ1-6,TRBV5-6,TRBD1,.,TGTGCCAGCAGCTTCGGGACAGGCGCCAATTCACCCCTCCACTTT,CASSFGTGANSPLHF
TRBJ1-1,TRBV2,.,.,TGTGCCAGCAGTCCGTTGGGGGGGACCACTGAAGCTTTCTTT,CASSPLGGTTEAFF
TRBJ2-1,TRBV5-6,TRBD2,.,TGTGCCAGCAGCTTGGGAGCGGGAGCAGAGATCTTC,CASSLGAGAEIF
TRBJ2-3,TRBV7-8,.,.,TGTGCCAGCAGCAACGGGCCGGGGGATACGCAGTATTTT,CASSNGPGDTQYF
TRBJ2-7,TRBV7-9,TRBD2,.,TGTGCCAGCTCCGCCCTGGGGGGGGAATCCCCTCTTCTCGAGCAGTACTTC,CASSALGGESPLLEQYF
TRBJ2-2,TRBV21-1,.,.,TGTGCCAGCAGCGGAGGGAGCGACACCGGGGAGCTGTTTTTT,CASSGGSDTGELFF
TRBJ2-1,TRBV5-4,TRBD2,.,TGTGCCAGCAGCTTGGAGGCTAGCGGGGAATACAATGAGCAGTTCTTC,CASSLEASGEYNEQFF
TRBJ2-2,TRBV7-3,TRBD2,.,TGTGCCAGCAGCCCCCAGGGAGGGAGGGATACCGGGGAGCTGTTTTTT,CASSPQGGRDTGELFF
TRBJ1-4,TRBV2,TRBD1,.,TGTGCCAGCAGCAATATACCCGGGACAGGGGGCGGTGAAAAACTGTTTTTT,CASSNIPGTGGGEKLFF
TRBJ2-2,TRBV5-1,TRBD1,.,TGCGCCAGCAGCAAAGGACAGGGGGCAACCGGGGAGCTGTTTTTT,CASSKGQGATGELFF
TRBJ1-5,TRBV7-9,.,.,TGTGCCAGCAGCTTAGGGGGGGGACCAGGGGCTCAGCCCCAGCATTTT,CASSLGGGPGAQPQHF
TRBJ1-1,TRBV5-4,.,.,TGTGCCAGCACCAGCATGCAGGGGAGAACGACTGAAGCTTTCTTT,CASTSMQGRTTEAFF
TRBJ2-3,TRBV5-6,.,.,TGTGCCAGCAGCTCCGTGGATACGCAGTATTTT,CASSSVDTQYF
TRBJ2-4,TRBV24-1,TRBD2,.,TGTGCCACCAGTGCCGGCGGGGGTTCAGTAGCCAAAAACATTCAGTACTTC,CATSAGGGSVAKNIQYF
TRBJ1-1,TRBV9,TRBD1,once,TGTGCCAGCAGCCCCCTAGGGGGCACCATGAACACTGAAGCTTTCTTT,CASSPLGGTMNTEAFF
TRBJ2-7,TRBV9,TRBD1,.,TGTGCCAGCAGCCCAGGGACAGGGTCCGAGCAGTACTTC,CASSPGTGSEQYF
TRBJ2-3,TRBV18,TRBD2,.,TGTGCCAGCTCTTCTCCACTAGCGGGGGCAGATACGCAGTATTTT,CASSSPLAGADTQYF
TRBJ2-7,TRBV3-1/TRBV3-2,.,.,TGTGCCAGCAGTGGGAGCTCCTACGAGCAGTACTTC,CASSGSSYEQYF